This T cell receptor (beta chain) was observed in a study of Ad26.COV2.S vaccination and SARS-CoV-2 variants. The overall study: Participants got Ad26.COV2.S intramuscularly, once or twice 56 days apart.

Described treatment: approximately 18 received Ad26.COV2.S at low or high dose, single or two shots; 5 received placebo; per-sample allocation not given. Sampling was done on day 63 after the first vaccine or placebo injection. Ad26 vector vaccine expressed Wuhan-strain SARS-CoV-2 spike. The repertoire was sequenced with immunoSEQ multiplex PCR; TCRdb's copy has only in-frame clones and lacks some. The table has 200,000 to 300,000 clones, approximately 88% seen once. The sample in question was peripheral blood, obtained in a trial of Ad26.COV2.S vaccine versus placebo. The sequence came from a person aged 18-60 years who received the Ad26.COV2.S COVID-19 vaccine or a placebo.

CDR3 in amino acids: CASSFWDAESKMNTEAFF. The DNA for the CDR3 is TGTGCCAGCAGTTTCTGGGACGCGGAATCTAAAATGAACACTGAAGCTTTCTTT. The chain recombines TRBV28 with TRBJ1-1; tentative D call: TRBD1 (5 bases). There are 18 residues in the CDR3. The germline V gene encodes CDR1 MDHEN and CDR2 SYDVKM. Trimming cost V 3 bases and J 0 bases, with 20 bases left between them.